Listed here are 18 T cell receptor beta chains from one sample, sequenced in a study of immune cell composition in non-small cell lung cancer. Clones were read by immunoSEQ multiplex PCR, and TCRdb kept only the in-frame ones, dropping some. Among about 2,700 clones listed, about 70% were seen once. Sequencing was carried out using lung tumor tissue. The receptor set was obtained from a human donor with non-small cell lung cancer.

The CDR3 DNA follows: TGTGCCAGCAGGGGGGGGAGGGGTTCGGTGACGGAGAACTATGGCTACACCTTC. Residues: CASRGGRGSVTENYGYTF. The V call is TRBV27, the J call TRBJ1-2, with TRBD1 as a possible D gene (5 bases). The germline V and J ends were trimmed by 6 bases and 2 bases, with 25 bases remaining between them. The germline gives CDR1 MNHEY, CDR2 SMNVEV (reference sequence). The CDR3 has 18 amino acids.

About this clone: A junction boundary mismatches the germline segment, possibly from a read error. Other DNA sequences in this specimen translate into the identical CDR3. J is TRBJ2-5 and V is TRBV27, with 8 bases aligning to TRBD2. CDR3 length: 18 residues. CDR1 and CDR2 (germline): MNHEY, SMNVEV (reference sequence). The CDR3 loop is CASSPKNILADHQETQYF. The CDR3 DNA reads TGTGCCAGCAGTCCCAAAAATATACTAGCGGACCACCAGGAGACCCAGTACTTC.

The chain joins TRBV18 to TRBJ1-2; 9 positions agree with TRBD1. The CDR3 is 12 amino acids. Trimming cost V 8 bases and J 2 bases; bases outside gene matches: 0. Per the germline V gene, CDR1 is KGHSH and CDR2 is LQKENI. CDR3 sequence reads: CASGTGNYGYTF. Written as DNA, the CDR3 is TGTGCCAGCGGGACAGGGAACTATGGCTACACCTTC.

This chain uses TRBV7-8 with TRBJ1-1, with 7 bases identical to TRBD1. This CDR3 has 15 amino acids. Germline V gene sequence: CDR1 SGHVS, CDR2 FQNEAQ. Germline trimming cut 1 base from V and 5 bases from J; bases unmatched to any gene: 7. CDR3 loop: CASSLVSAGGTEAFF. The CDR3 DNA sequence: TGTGCCAGCAGCTTAGTATCGGCAGGGGGTACTGAAGCTTTCTTT.

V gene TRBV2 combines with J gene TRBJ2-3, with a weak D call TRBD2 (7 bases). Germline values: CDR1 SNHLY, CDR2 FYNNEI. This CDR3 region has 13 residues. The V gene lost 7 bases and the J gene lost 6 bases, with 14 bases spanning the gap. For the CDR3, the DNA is TGTGCCAGCACTGAGGGGGGGGCGGATACGCAGTATTTT. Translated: CASTEGGADTQYF.

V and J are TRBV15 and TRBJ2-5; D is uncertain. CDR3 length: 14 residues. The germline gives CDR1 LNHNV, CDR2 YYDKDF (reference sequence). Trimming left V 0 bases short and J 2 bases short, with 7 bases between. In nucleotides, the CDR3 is TGTGCCACCAGCAGAGATGCCCAGCAAGAGACCCAGTACTTC. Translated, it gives CATSRDAQQETQYF.

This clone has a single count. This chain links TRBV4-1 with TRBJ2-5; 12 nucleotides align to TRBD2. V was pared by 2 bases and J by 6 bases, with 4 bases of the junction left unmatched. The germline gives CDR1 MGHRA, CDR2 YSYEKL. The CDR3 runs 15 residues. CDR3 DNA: TGCGCCAGCAGCCAAAACGGACTAGCGGGAAAGACCCAGTACTTC. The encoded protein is CASSQNGLAGKTQYF.

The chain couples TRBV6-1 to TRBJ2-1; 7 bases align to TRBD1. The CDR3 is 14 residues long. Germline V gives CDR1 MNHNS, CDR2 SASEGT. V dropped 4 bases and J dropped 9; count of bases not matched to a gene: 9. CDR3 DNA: TGTGCCAGCAGTGGACAGGGAAGGCTAGGTGAGCAGTTCTTC. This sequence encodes CASSGQGRLGEQFF.

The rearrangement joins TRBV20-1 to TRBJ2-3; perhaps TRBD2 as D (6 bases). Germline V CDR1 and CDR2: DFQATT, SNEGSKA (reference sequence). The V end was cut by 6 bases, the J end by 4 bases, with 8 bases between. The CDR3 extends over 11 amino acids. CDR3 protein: CSAGGADTQYF. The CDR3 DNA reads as TGCAGTGCCGGAGGGGCAGATACGCAGTATTTT.

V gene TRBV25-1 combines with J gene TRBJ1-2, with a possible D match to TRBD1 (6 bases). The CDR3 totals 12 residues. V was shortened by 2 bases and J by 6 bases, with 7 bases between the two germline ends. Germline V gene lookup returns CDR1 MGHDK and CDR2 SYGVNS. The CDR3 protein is CASSEQGHGYTF. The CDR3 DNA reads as TGTGCCAGCAGTGAACAGGGGCATGGCTACACCTTC.

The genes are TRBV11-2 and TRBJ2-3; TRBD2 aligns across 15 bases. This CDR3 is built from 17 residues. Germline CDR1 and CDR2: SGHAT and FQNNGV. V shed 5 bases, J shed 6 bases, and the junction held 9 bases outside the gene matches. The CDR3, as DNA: TGTGCCAGCAGCCCGGGACTAGCGGGAGGTGGTTGGGATACGCAGTATTTT. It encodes CASSPGLAGGGWDTQYF.

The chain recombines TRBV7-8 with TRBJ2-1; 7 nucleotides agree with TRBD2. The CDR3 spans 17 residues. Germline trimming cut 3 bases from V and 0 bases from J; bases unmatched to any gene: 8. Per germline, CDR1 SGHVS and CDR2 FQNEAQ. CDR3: CASSFLAAVSSYNEQFF. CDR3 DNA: TGTGCCAGCAGCTTCCTAGCGGCCGTAAGCTCCTACAATGAGCAGTTCTTC.

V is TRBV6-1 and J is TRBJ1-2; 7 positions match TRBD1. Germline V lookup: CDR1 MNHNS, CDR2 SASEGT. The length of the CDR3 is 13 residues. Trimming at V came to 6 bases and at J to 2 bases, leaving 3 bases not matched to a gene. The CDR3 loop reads CASRADRNYGYTF. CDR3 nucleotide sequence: TGTGCCAGCAGGGCGGACAGGAACTATGGCTACACCTTC.

CDR3 amino acids: CASKGATGVGETQYF. CDR3 coding DNA: TGTGCCAGCAAGGGCGCGACAGGGGTTGGGGAGACCCAGTACTTC. This chain uses TRBV6-1 with TRBJ2-5, with 8 positions matching TRBD1. The CDR3 is made up of 15 amino acids. V was clipped by 7 bases and J by 5 bases; unmatched bases: 12. In germline, CDR1 is MNHNS, CDR2 SASEGT.

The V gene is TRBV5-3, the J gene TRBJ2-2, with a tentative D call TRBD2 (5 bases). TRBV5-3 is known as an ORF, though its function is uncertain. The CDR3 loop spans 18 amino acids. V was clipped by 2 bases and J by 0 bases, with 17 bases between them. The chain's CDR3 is CARSFRSGALSNTGELFF. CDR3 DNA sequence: TGTGCCAGAAGCTTCAGGAGCGGTGCTCTTTCGAACACCGGGGAGCTGTTTTTT.

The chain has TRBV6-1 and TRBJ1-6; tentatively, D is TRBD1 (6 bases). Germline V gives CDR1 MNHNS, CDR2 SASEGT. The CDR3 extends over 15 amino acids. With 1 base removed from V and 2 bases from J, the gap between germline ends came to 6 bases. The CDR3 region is CASSEDRAYNSPLHF. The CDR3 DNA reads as TGTGCCAGCAGTGAAGACAGGGCCTATAATTCACCCCTCCACTTT.

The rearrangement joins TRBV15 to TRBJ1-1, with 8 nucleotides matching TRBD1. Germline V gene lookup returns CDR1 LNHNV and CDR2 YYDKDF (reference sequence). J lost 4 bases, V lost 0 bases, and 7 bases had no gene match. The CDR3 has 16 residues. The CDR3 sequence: CATSRDMGTGGTEAFF. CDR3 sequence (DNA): TGTGCCACCAGCAGAGATATGGGTACAGGGGGCACTGAAGCTTTCTTT. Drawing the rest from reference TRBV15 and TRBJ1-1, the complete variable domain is DAMVIQNPRYQVTQFGKPVTLSCSQTLNHNVMYWYQQKSSQAPKLLFHYYDKDFNNEADTPDNFQSRRPNTSFCFLDIRSPGLGDTAMYLCATSRDMGTGGTEAFFGQGTRLTVV.

This CDR3 is CASSAEPGTGTETQYF. CDR3 nucleotides: TGTGCCAGCAGCGCCGAACCCGGGACAGGGACGGAGACCCAGTACTTC. The chain is built from TRBV9 and TRBJ2-5, with TRBD1 identical over 9 bases. With V trimmed by 3 bases and J by 5 bases, 11 bases remained unmatched. The germline gives CDR1 SGDLS, CDR2 YYNGEE. The CDR3 consists of 16 residues.